This T cell receptor (beta chain) derives from a study of spatial heterogeneity in lung cancer. Study background: Median follow-up for sequenced PBMC samples was about two years after resection, when such samples existed.

Time point: blood at routine non-recurrence follow-up after resection. Sequencing of whole RNA from tumor, nontumor lung or frozen PBMC involved no sorting. This clonotype was recorded a few times. Carried by each TCR cDNA molecule was a unique molecular identifier. TCRdb redid the calling of the 5' RACE reads with MiXCR, one entry per CDR3 protein. The sample has some 120,000 distinct CDR3 sequences; roughly an eighth are singletons. The CDR3 is 17 residues long. V lost 0 bases and J lost 1, with 14 bases in between. Germline CDR1 ENHRY, CDR2 SYGVKD. The sequence derives from a male donor with early-stage non-small cell lung cancer. Sample: PBMCs, taken at follow-up. The chain carries TRBV10-3 and TRBJ2-3; weak D call: TRBD1 (6 bases). The CDR3 reads CAISESTGGFGTDTQYF. DNA for the CDR3: TGTGCCATCAGTGAGTCGACTGGGGGCTTTGGCACAGATACGCAGTATTTT.